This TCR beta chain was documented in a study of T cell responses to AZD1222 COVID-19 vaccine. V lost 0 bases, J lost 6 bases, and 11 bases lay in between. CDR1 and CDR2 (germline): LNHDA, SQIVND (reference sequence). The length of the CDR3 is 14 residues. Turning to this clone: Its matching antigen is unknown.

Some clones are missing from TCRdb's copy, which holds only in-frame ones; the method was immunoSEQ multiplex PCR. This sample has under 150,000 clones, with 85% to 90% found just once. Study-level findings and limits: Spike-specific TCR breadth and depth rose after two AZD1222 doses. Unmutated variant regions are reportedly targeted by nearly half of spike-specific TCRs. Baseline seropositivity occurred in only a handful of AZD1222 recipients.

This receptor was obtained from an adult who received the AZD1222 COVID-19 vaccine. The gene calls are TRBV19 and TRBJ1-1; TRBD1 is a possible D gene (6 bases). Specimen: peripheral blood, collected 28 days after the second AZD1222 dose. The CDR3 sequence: CASSIDRGVAEAFF. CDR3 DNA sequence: TGTGCCAGTAGTATAGACAGGGGAGTCGCTGAAGCTTTCTTT.